This T cell receptor (beta chain) emerged from a study of blood T cell repertoires in COVID-19. As for the study in general: PBMCs, B-cell-depleted T cells, or T cells were the source of the cDNA or gDNA that made up the material.

The CDR3 extends over 17 amino acids. V lost 2 bases and J lost 5; bases outside the gene matches: 12. Germline values: CDR1 LNHDA, CDR2 SQIVND (reference sequence). In the original analysis: Reference gene primer amplification in the assay estimated nucleated cell counts. The repertoire was sequenced with immunoSEQ multiplex PCR; TCRdb's copy has only in-frame clones and lacks some. V and J calls and clone size follow that table, whereas D and trimming were derived from the DNA. The table records some 270,000 clones, about 86% of them present only once. Sequencing was carried out using PBMCs or T cells enriched from blood (not recorded which). The clonotype comes from a man aged 50-59 years who had recovered from COVID-19. This chain connects TRBV19 to TRBJ2-5, with 9 bases matching TRBD2. The CDR3 is CASSIRVSSGGRETQYF. CDR3 in DNA: TGTGCCAGTAGTATAAGAGTGAGTAGCGGGGGCCGGGAGACCCAGTACTTC.